The 14 T cell receptor beta chains below all came from one sample that was sequenced in a study of cytomegalovirus exposure and HLA in healthy donors. Vbeta (60) and Jbeta (13) primers were used in the PCR. Assay: immunoSEQ multiplex PCR; the TCRdb copy retains only in-frame clones and omits some. The sample has about 76,000 clones, roughly 81% seen once. The sequenced sample was PBMCs. The source of these receptors is a woman aged 30 to 39 in good health and CMV-seronegative.

This chain joins TRBV21-1 and TRBJ1-5; whether TRBD1, the table's D call, matches the DNA was not checked. TRBV21-1 has pseudogene status. This CDR3 comprises 14 residues. The chain's CDR3 is CASSKVGHLWPQHF. CDR3 DNA sequence: TGTGCCAGCAGCAAAGTCGGACACCTCTGGCCCCAGCATTTT.

V and J are TRBV9 and TRBJ1-2; D gene uncertain. Germline lookup yields CDR1 SGDLS and CDR2 YYNGEE. The CDR3 length is 14 residues. V gave up 4 bases and J gave up 0 bases, with 10 bases separating them. CDR3: CASSPSGTNYGYTF. The DNA of the CDR3 is TGTGCCAGCAGCCCATCGGGTACTAACTATGGCTACACCTTC. The complete variable domain, with remaining parts taken from reference TRBV9 and TRBJ1-2, reads DSGVTQTPKHLITATGQRVTLRCSPRSGDLSVYWYQQSLDQGLQFLIQYYNGEERAKGNILERFSAQQFPDLHSELNLSSLELGDSALYFCASSPSGTNYGYTFGSGTRLTVV.

For this clone: At one end the junction does not follow the germline gene, possibly because of a read error. The rearrangement uses TRBV7-7 and TRBJ2-7; 7 positions agree with TRBD2. The CDR3 runs to 14 residues. Germline V gene data show CDR1 as SSHAT and CDR2 as FNYEAQ (reference sequence). CDR3 protein: CASSLDGRSYEQYF. In DNA form, the CDR3 reads TGTGCTAGCAGCTTAGACGGGAGGTCCTACGAGCAGTACTTC.

The chain has TRBV6-6 and TRBJ1-2; 8 positions match TRBD1. Losses at the gene ends were 6 bases for V and 7 bases for J; bases not matched to a gene: 16. The length of the CDR3 is 16 residues. Per germline, CDR1 MNHNY and CDR2 SVGAGI (reference sequence). The CDR3 DNA reads as TGTGCCAGCAGCCACCATCCGACAGGGGCAAGCGGTGGCTACACCTTC. Encoded protein: CASSHHPTGASGGYTF.

The chain uses TRBV5-1 and TRBJ2-1; a weak D match, TRBD1 (7 bases). V was pared by 0 bases and J by 3 bases, with 13 bases between. CDR3 length: 16 amino acids. Germline CDR1 SGHRS, CDR2 YFSETQ. CDR3 region: CASSLGGTAIYNEQFF. The CDR3 nucleotides are TGCGCCAGCAGCTTGGGCGGGACAGCGATCTACAATGAGCAGTTCTTC.

The V and J genes are TRBV15 and TRBJ1-5; TRBD1 is a possible D gene (5 bases). V lost 5 bases and J lost 7, with 12 bases in between. This CDR3 has 13 amino acids. Germline lookup yields CDR1 LNHNV and CDR2 YYDKDF (reference sequence). The CDR3 sequence: CATSLFQGQPQHF. Written as DNA, the CDR3 is TGTGCCACCAGCTTATTTCAGGGACAGCCCCAGCATTTT.

V usage is TRBV27 and J usage is TRBJ2-6, with unresolved D. The CDR3 has 13 residues. Germline V lookup: CDR1 MNHEY, CDR2 SMNVEV (reference sequence). The V end was cut by 9 bases, the J end by 0 bases, with 6 bases between. CDR3 in DNA: TGTGCCAGTTGGAGCTCTGGGGCCAACGTCCTGACTTTC. Its translation is CASWSSGANVLTF.

The chain joins TRBV29-1 to TRBJ2-7, with 8 bases lining up with TRBD1. The germline CDR1 and CDR2 sequences are SQVTM and ANQGSEA. The junction had 5 bases not matched to a gene; V was cut back by 4 bases and J by 3 bases. The CDR3 consists of 13 residues. CDR3 nucleotide sequence: TGCAGCGTTGCGGGGACAGGTTACTACGAGCAGTACTTC. This codes for CSVAGTGYYEQYF.

A word on this clone: At one of its ends the junction is not consistent with the germline gene, which may arise from a read error. The genes are TRBV7-9 and TRBJ2-3; 10 nucleotides agree with TRBD2. CDR1 is SEHNR, CDR2 FQNEAQ, per germline (reference sequence). This CDR3 comprises 16 residues. CDR3 DNA sequence: TGTTCCAGCAGCGACCCTAGCGGGAGTAGCACAGATACGCAGTATTTT. Its protein product is CSSSDPSGSSTDTQYF.

This chain joins TRBV30 and TRBJ1-5; the match to TRBD1 covers 7 bases. V lost 2 bases, J lost 7 bases, and 5 bases stayed unmatched. The CDR3 contains 13 residues. In germline, CDR1 is GTSNPN, CDR2 SVGIG (reference sequence). CDR3 in amino acids: CAWSKTGAQPQHF. CDR3 bases: TGTGCCTGGAGTAAAACAGGGGCCCAGCCCCAGCATTTT.

The rearrangement uses TRBV7-9 and TRBJ1-4, with D maybe TRBD1 (6 bases). The CDR3 covers 15 residues. Germline V gene data show CDR1 as SEHNR and CDR2 as FQNEAQ (reference sequence). V was pared by 5 bases and J by 3 bases, with 13 bases between. DNA for the CDR3: TGTGCCAGCAGCCGCATCTCAGGGGCTAATGAAAAACTGTTTTTT. Its translation: CASSRISGANEKLFF. The entire variable domain, with the rest obtained from reference TRBV7-9 and TRBJ1-4, is as follows: DTGVSQNPRHKITKRGQNVTFRCDPISEHNRLYWYRQTLGQGPEFLTYFQNEAQLEKSRLLSDRFSAERPKGSFSTLEIQRTEQGDSAMYLCASSRISGANEKLFFGSGTQLSVL.

The rearrangement links TRBV19 to TRBJ1-1; 7 bases agree with TRBD1. V gave up 5 bases and J gave up 4 bases; unmatched junction bases: 7. The CDR3 contains 14 residues. Germline V gene data show CDR1 as LNHDA and CDR2 as SQIVND (reference sequence). This chain's CDR3 is CASSRQGSVTEAFF. The CDR3 DNA is TGTGCCAGTAGTCGACAGGGATCGGTCACTGAAGCTTTCTTT.

This clone was recorded once. V usage is TRBV6-5 and J usage is TRBJ1-2; D is perhaps TRBD1 (6 bases). CDR3 size: 12 residues. CDR1 and CDR2 from the germline V gene are MNHEY and SVGAGI. The ends were cut back, 0 bases at V and 7 bases at J, with 6 bases in the middle. Written as DNA, the CDR3 is TGTGCCAGCAGTTACTCGACAGGTGGCTACACCTTC. Translation: CASSYSTGGYTF.

The chain has TRBV7-3 and TRBJ2-7, with D maybe TRBD2 (6 bases). The V gene lost 5 bases and the J gene lost 3 bases, with 11 bases spanning the gap. From germline, CDR1 is SGHTA and CDR2 FQGTGA. The CDR3 totals 13 residues. The CDR3 DNA reads as TGTGCCAGCAGCAAGGGACTGATCTACGAGCAGTACTTC. Its protein is CASSKGLIYEQYF.